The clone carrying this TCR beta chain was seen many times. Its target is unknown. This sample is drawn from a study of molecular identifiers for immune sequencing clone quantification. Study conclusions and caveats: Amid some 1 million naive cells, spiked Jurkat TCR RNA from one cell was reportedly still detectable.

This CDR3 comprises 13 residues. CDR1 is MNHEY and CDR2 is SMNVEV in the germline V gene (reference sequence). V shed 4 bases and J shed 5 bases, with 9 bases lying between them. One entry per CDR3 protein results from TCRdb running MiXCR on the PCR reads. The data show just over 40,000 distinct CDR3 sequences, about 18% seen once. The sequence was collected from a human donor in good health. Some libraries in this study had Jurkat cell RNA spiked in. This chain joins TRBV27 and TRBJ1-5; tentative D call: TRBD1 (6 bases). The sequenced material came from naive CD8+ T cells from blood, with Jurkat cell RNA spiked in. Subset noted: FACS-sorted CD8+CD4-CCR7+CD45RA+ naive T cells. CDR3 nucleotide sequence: TGTGCCAGCAGTTATACAGGGTATCAGCCCCAGCATTTT. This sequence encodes CASSYTGYQPQHF.